This T cell receptor (beta chain) was documented in a study of T cell responses to AZD1222 COVID-19 vaccine. Study results and caveats: Compared with day 0, the breadth and depth of the Spike-specific TCR repertoire rose significantly after two doses of AZD1222. Repertoire samples came only from after the peak T cell response. A mostly white British donor set with more females was recruited, and clonal diversity was possibly underestimated.

TCRdb's table, derived via immunoSEQ multiplex PCR, lists solely in-frame clones and lacks some. The sample has about 120,000 clones, 80% to 90% seen once. The CDR3 contains 13 residues. V lost 6 bases and J lost 6, with 12 bases in between. Germline lookup yields CDR1 MNHEY and CDR2 SVGAGI. This clone came up once. What it recognizes is unknown. V and J are TRBV6-5 and TRBJ2-1; D possibly corresponds to TRBD2 (5 bases). Sequenced here: peripheral blood, sampled on day 0 of AZD1222 vaccination. The receptor comes from an adult in good health. CDR3 DNA sequence: TGTGCCAGCAGCCCCCCCGGGATCAATGAGCAGTTCTTC. Its protein product is CASSPPGINEQFF.